This T cell receptor (beta chain) was retrieved from a study of shared clonotypes between healthy human individuals. J gave up 2 bases and V 4 bases, and 8 bases lay outside the gene matches. In germline, CDR1 is SGDLS, CDR2 YYNGEE. The CDR3 length is 16 residues. Donors had no recently reported acute infections or vaccinations and were HIV-negative. In unsorted samples, genomic DNA was obtained using about 90 million PBMCs. The test was conducted at deep level. Using immunoSEQ multiplex PCR, the repertoire was profiled, and TCRdb retains in-frame clones only, with some absent. The table records roughly 500,000 clones, 60% to 85% of them present only once.

J is TRBJ2-7 and V is TRBV9; 11 nucleotides align to TRBD2. The specimen was PBMCs. This receptor was taken from a woman aged 40 to 50 in good health. Some clones in this sample may be carry-over from other donors' samples. DNA for the CDR3: TGTGCCAGCAGCCTCCCACTAGCGGGAGTCCCCTACGAGCAGTACTTC. Protein product: CASSLPLAGVPYEQYF.